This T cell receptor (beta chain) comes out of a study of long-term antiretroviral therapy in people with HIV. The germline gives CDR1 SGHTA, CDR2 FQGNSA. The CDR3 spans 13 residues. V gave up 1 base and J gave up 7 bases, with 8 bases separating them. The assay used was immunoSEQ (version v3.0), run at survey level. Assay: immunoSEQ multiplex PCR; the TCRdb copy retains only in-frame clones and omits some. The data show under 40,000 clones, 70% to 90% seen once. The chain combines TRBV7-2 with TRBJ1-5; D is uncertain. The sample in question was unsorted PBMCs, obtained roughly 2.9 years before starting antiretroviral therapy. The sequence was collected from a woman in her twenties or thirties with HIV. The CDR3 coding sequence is TGTGCCAGCAGCTTAGTTCCCCACCAGCCCCAGCATTTT. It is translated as CASSLVPHQPQHF.